These T cell receptor beta chains were read from a single sample in a study of chemoradiotherapy in HPV16-positive cancers. Produced via immunoSEQ multiplex PCR; TCRdb's table is partial and in-frame only. The sample includes about 7,900 clones, over 70% of them seen just once. This specimen was taken from a patient who underwent chemoradiotherapy. Receptors originate from a human donor with HPV-associated anogenital cancer. Each CDR3 is given with its conserved first and last residue. Each record gives: V gene, J gene, D gene, clone size, CDR3 DNA, CDR3 protein. D genes are given only for firm matches. Clone size is shown for a subset of rows, as once, few, many or a class of expanded clone.

v_call: TRBV5-1; j_call: TRBJ2-1; d_call: TRBD1; clone_size: once; cdr3_nt: TGCGCCAGCAGCCCGGCCCCAGGGGACAGGGAGGATAATGAGCAGTTCTTC; cdr3_aa: CASSPAPGDREDNEQFF
v_call: TRBV14; j_call: TRBJ2-1; d_call: .; clone_size: .; cdr3_nt: TGTGCCAGCAGCCAAGTAGGCAACTTAAAGGAGCAGTTCTTC; cdr3_aa: CASSQVGNLKEQFF
v_call: TRBV19; j_call: TRBJ1-1; d_call: .; clone_size: .; cdr3_nt: TGTGCCAGTAGTAACCGGACAGCGAACACTGAAGCTTTCTTT; cdr3_aa: CASSNRTANTEAFF
v_call: TRBV7-2; j_call: TRBJ2-3; d_call: .; clone_size: .; cdr3_nt: TGTGCCAGCCGCGAGGTAGATACGCAGTATTTT; cdr3_aa: CASREVDTQYF
v_call: TRBV11-2; j_call: TRBJ2-1; d_call: .; clone_size: .; cdr3_nt: TGTGCCAGCAGCTCTTTAGTCGCCATCAGGCGGGGCCGAGGTAATGAGCAGTTCTTC; cdr3_aa: CASSSLVAIRRGRGNEQFF
v_call: TRBV6-4; j_call: TRBJ1-4; d_call: .; clone_size: .; cdr3_nt: TGTGCCAGCAGTGACCCCAGACGGGCTGAGAGTCCCGGAGGTAATGAAAAACTGTTTTTT; cdr3_aa: CASSDPRRAESPGGNEKLFF
v_call: TRBV5-1; j_call: TRBJ1-5; d_call: .; clone_size: .; cdr3_nt: TGCGCCAGCAGCCCCGGACCGTATCAGCCCCAGCATTTT; cdr3_aa: CASSPGPYQPQHF
v_call: TRBV29-1; j_call: TRBJ1-2; d_call: .; clone_size: few; cdr3_nt: TGCAGCGTTGGGGAAATCCGTTTTGGTTCGGACAGTTATTTCTATGGCTACACCTTC; cdr3_aa: CSVGEIRFGSDSYFYGYTF
v_call: TRBV7-2; j_call: TRBJ1-2; d_call: .; clone_size: .; cdr3_nt: TGTGCCAGCAGCTTAGGCGCACCCTATGGCTACACCTTC; cdr3_aa: CASSLGAPYGYTF
v_call: TRBV28; j_call: TRBJ1-2; d_call: TRBD1; clone_size: .; cdr3_nt: TGTGCCAGCAGCTTATGGGACAGAGGCGGCTACACCTTC; cdr3_aa: CASSLWDRGGYTF
v_call: TRBV6-6; j_call: TRBJ2-2; d_call: .; clone_size: few; cdr3_nt: TGTGCCAGCACCGAGAACCGATCCGGGGAGCTGTTTTTT; cdr3_aa: CASTENRSGELFF
v_call: TRBV7-6; j_call: TRBJ1-5; d_call: .; clone_size: .; cdr3_nt: TGTGCCAGCAGCCTAGCGAATCAGCCCCAGCATTTT; cdr3_aa: CASSLANQPQHF
v_call: TRBV9; j_call: TRBJ2-3; d_call: TRBD2; clone_size: .; cdr3_nt: TGTGCCAGCAGTGTAGCGGGGGGGCGGGCAGATACGCAGTATTTT; cdr3_aa: CASSVAGGRADTQYF
v_call: TRBV4-1; j_call: TRBJ2-5; d_call: .; clone_size: .; cdr3_nt: TGCGCCAGCAGCCAAGATTATCAGGTGGGGGGGCCACAAGAGACCCAGTACTTC; cdr3_aa: CASSQDYQVGGPQETQYF
v_call: TRBV4-3; j_call: TRBJ2-1; d_call: TRBD2; clone_size: .; cdr3_nt: TGCGCCAGCACGGGACTAGCGGGAGTCCCACTCCATGAGCAGTTCTTC; cdr3_aa: CASTGLAGVPLHEQFF
v_call: TRBV4-1; j_call: TRBJ2-3; d_call: .; clone_size: .; cdr3_nt: TGCGCCAGCAGCCAAACTGACCAGTACACAGATACGCAGTATTTT; cdr3_aa: CASSQTDQYTDTQYF
v_call: TRBV10-2; j_call: TRBJ2-6; d_call: .; clone_size: .; cdr3_nt: TGCGCCAGCAGTGAGCGGGCTGGGGCCAACGTCCTGACTTTC; cdr3_aa: CASSERAGANVLTF
v_call: TRBV6-6; j_call: TRBJ2-7; d_call: .; clone_size: once; cdr3_nt: TGTGCCAGCAGTTACTCGCTAGTCGAGCAGTACTTC; cdr3_aa: CASSYSLVEQYF
v_call: TRBV27; j_call: TRBJ1-5; d_call: TRBD1; clone_size: .; cdr3_nt: TGTGCCAGCAGCCCGACAGGGGGCAATCAGCCCCAGCATTTT; cdr3_aa: CASSPTGGNQPQHF
v_call: TRBV9; j_call: TRBJ2-3; d_call: TRBD2; clone_size: few; cdr3_nt: TGTGCCAGCAGCGGCCGAGCGGGAGAAGTTCGAGATACGCAGTATTTT; cdr3_aa: CASSGRAGEVRDTQYF
v_call: TRBV28; j_call: TRBJ2-7; d_call: .; clone_size: .; cdr3_nt: TGTGCCAGCAGTCTCTCGGACGAGCAGTACTTC; cdr3_aa: CASSLSDEQYF
v_call: TRBV21-1; j_call: TRBJ1-5; d_call: .; clone_size: .; cdr3_nt: TGTGCCAGCAGCCCCCGGGACAGGGGGGGGCAGCCCCAGCATTTT; cdr3_aa: CASSPRDRGGQPQHF
v_call: TRBV5-1; j_call: TRBJ2-1; d_call: .; clone_size: few; cdr3_nt: TGCGCCAGCAGCTCTAGCCCAGTCTCATCCTACAATGAGCAGTTCTTC; cdr3_aa: CASSSSPVSSYNEQFF
v_call: TRBV7-2; j_call: TRBJ2-3; d_call: TRBD2; clone_size: .; cdr3_nt: TGTGCCAGCAGTCGGGCTAGCGGGAGGAACACAGATACGCAGTATTTT; cdr3_aa: CASSRASGRNTDTQYF
v_call: TRBV19; j_call: TRBJ1-2; d_call: .; clone_size: .; cdr3_nt: TGTGCCAGTAGTATGGGTGGGGACCTCCAGGCTGATTCCACCTTC; cdr3_aa: CASSMGGDLQADSTF
v_call: TRBV5-6; j_call: TRBJ2-7; d_call: TRBD2; clone_size: .; cdr3_nt: TGTGCCAGCACGGTTATGGGGGGGAGCTCCTACGAGCAGTACTTC; cdr3_aa: CASTVMGGSSYEQYF
v_call: TRBV6-5; j_call: TRBJ1-2; d_call: .; clone_size: .; cdr3_nt: TGTGCCAGCAGGGGACCTAACTATGGCTACACCTTC; cdr3_aa: CASRGPNYGYTF
v_call: TRBV19; j_call: TRBJ2-5; d_call: TRBD1; clone_size: once; cdr3_nt: TGTGCCAGTAGTATACCGGGACAGGGGAGCGAGACCCAGTACTTC; cdr3_aa: CASSIPGQGSETQYF
v_call: TRBV20-1; j_call: TRBJ2-1; d_call: .; clone_size: .; cdr3_nt: TGCAGTGCTAGAGTTAGGGTCAGTGAGTTCTTC; cdr3_aa: CSARVRVSEFF
v_call: TRBV14; j_call: TRBJ2-5; d_call: .; clone_size: .; cdr3_nt: TGTGCCAGCAGCCAAGATTTTGAGGGGAAAGAGACCCAGTACTTC; cdr3_aa: CASSQDFEGKETQYF
v_call: TRBV18; j_call: TRBJ1-3; d_call: .; clone_size: few; cdr3_nt: TGTGCCAGCTCTGGACAGAGAAACACCATATATTTT; cdr3_aa: CASSGQRNTIYF
v_call: TRBV5-4; j_call: TRBJ1-1; d_call: .; clone_size: .; cdr3_nt: TGTGCCAGCAGTCCCGACTCAAGGGGTAACACTGAAGCTTTCTTT; cdr3_aa: CASSPDSRGNTEAFF
v_call: TRBV11-1; j_call: TRBJ1-3; d_call: .; clone_size: .; cdr3_nt: TGTGCCAGCAGTCAGGACGGTGGAACCATATATTTT; cdr3_aa: CASSQDGGTIYF
v_call: TRBV6-4; j_call: TRBJ1-2; d_call: .; clone_size: few; cdr3_nt: TGTGCCAGCAGATTGAACCCTGATGGCTATGGCTACACCTTC; cdr3_aa: CASRLNPDGYGYTF
v_call: TRBV29-1; j_call: TRBJ1-3; d_call: .; clone_size: .; cdr3_nt: TGCAGCGTAGGGGCCGTGGAGACCATATATTTT; cdr3_aa: CSVGAVETIYF
v_call: TRBV5-5; j_call: TRBJ2-1; d_call: TRBD2; clone_size: once; cdr3_nt: TGTGCCAGCAGACTAGCGGGGAACAATGAGCAGTTCTTC; cdr3_aa: CASRLAGNNEQFF
v_call: TRBV5-1; j_call: TRBJ2-1; d_call: .; clone_size: .; cdr3_nt: TGCGCCAGCAGCTCAACAGGAGACTTGCAGTTCTTC; cdr3_aa: CASSSTGDLQFF
v_call: TRBV6-5; j_call: TRBJ2-7; d_call: .; clone_size: few; cdr3_nt: TGTGCCAGCAGTTCACCGACAGGGACTTCTTCCTACGAGCAGTACTTC; cdr3_aa: CASSSPTGTSSYEQYF
v_call: TRBV6-1; j_call: TRBJ1-1; d_call: .; clone_size: .; cdr3_nt: TGTGCCAGCAGTGAATGGGCCTTTCTTGGGGGCACTGAAGCTTTCTTT; cdr3_aa: CASSEWAFLGGTEAFF
v_call: TRBV10-2; j_call: TRBJ1-1; d_call: .; clone_size: .; cdr3_nt: TGCGCCAGCTCAGGTCGGGAAAGGACTGAAGCTTTCTTT; cdr3_aa: CASSGRERTEAFF
v_call: TRBV10-3; j_call: TRBJ1-3; d_call: .; clone_size: once; cdr3_nt: TGTGCCATCAGTCCCCGAGACACCTCTGGAAACACCATATATTTT; cdr3_aa: CAISPRDTSGNTIYF
v_call: TRBV5-6; j_call: TRBJ2-7; d_call: .; clone_size: .; cdr3_nt: TGTGCCAGCAGCCCCGGCGCGGGTTGGGAGCAGTACTTC; cdr3_aa: CASSPGAGWEQYF
v_call: TRBV6-1; j_call: TRBJ1-3; d_call: .; clone_size: once; cdr3_nt: TGTGCCAGCAGGCCCCAGGGAAACACCATATATTTT; cdr3_aa: CASRPQGNTIYF
v_call: TRBV19; j_call: TRBJ1-3; d_call: TRBD1; clone_size: .; cdr3_nt: TGTGCCAGTACCAGGGACAGGGAGACCGGAAACACCATATATTTT; cdr3_aa: CASTRDRETGNTIYF
v_call: TRBV7-6; j_call: TRBJ2-1; d_call: TRBD2; clone_size: .; cdr3_nt: TGTGCCAGCAGCCTTCTAGCGGGGGGCGGAGAGGAGCAGTTCTTC; cdr3_aa: CASSLLAGGGEEQFF
v_call: TRBV10-1; j_call: TRBJ1-2; d_call: .; clone_size: .; cdr3_nt: TGCGCCAGCAGTGACGGGGGCCTCGGTGGCTACACCTTC; cdr3_aa: CASSDGGLGGYTF
v_call: TRBV7-9; j_call: TRBJ1-2; d_call: .; clone_size: .; cdr3_nt: TGTGCCAGCAGTCCGGACCTCTATGGCTACACCTTC; cdr3_aa: CASSPDLYGYTF
v_call: TRBV9; j_call: TRBJ1-6; d_call: .; clone_size: .; cdr3_nt: TGTGCCAGCAGCGTAGGGGGGATTAATTCACCCCTCCACTTT; cdr3_aa: CASSVGGINSPLHF
v_call: TRBV7-3; j_call: TRBJ2-3; d_call: TRBD2; clone_size: .; cdr3_nt: TGTGCCAGCAGCCCCGGACTAGCGGGACCCGATACGCAGTATTTT; cdr3_aa: CASSPGLAGPDTQYF
v_call: TRBV27; j_call: TRBJ1-5; d_call: .; clone_size: .; cdr3_nt: TGTGCCAGCAGTTTCAGGGAGGATCAGCCCCAGCATTTT; cdr3_aa: CASSFREDQPQHF
v_call: TRBV15; j_call: TRBJ2-5; d_call: TRBD2; clone_size: once; cdr3_nt: TGTGCCACCAGCACCGGACTAGCGGGAGGGCCGGGAGAGACCCAGTACTTC; cdr3_aa: CATSTGLAGGPGETQYF